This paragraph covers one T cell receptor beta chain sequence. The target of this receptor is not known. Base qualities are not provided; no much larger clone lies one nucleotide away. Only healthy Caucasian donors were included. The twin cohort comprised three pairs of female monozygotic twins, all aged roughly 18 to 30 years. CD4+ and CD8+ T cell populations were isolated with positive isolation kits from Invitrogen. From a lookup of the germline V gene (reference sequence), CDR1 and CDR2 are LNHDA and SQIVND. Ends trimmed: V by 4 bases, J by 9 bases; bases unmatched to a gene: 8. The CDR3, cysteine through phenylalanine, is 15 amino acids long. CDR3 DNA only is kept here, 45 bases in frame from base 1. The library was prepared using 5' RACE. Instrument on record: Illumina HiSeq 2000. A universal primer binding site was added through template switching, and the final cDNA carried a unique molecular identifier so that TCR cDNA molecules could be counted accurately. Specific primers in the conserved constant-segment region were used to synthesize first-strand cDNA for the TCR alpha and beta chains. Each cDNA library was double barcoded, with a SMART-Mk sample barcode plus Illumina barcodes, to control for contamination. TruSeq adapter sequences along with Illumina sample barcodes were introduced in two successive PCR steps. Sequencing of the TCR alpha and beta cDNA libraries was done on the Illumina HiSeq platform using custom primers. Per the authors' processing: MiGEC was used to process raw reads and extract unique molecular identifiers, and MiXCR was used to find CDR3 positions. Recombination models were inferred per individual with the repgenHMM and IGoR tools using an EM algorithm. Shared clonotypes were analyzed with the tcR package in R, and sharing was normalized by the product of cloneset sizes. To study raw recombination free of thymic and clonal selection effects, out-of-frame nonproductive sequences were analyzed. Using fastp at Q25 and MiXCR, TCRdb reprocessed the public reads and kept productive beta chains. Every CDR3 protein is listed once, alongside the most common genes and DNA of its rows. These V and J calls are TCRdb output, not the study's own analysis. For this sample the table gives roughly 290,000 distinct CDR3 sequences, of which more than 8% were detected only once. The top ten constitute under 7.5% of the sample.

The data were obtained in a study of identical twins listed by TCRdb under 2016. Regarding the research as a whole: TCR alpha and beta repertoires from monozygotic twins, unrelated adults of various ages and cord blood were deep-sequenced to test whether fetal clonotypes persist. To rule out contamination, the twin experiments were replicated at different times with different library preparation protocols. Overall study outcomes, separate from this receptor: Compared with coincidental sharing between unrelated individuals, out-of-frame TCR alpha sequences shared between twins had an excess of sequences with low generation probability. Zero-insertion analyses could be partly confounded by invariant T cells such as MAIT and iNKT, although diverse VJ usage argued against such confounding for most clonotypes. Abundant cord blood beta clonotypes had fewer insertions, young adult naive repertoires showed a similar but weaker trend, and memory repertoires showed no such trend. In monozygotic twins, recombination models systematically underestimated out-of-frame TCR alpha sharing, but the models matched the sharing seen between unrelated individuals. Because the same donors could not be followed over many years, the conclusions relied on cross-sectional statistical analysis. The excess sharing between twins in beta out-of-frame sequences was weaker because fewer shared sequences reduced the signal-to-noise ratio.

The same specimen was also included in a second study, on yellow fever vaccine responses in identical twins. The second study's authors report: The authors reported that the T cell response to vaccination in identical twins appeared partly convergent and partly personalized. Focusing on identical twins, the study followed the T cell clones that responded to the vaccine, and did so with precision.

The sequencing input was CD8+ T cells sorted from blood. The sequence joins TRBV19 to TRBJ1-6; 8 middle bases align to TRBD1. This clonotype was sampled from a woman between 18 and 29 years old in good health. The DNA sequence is TGTGCCAGTAGTACCTCGGACAGGGAGAGTTCACCCCTCCACTTT. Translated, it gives CASSTSDRESSPLHF.